This paragraph reports one T cell receptor beta chain. Its specificity is not known. The source of the sample is a study of T cells expressing NK-cell markers. At the level of the study: Source material for TCR beta repertoires consisted of sorted CD3+CD56+NKG2C+, CD3+CD56+NKG2C- and CD3+CD56-NKG2C+ T cells. Notes on the study in general: Expanded NKG2C+ T cell clones had unclear HCMV specificity. The dominant NKG2C+ clonotypes represented about 1.0-7.5% of CD8+ T cells in five or six donors.

With UMIs, 5'RACE template switching was used to make TCR beta cDNA. TCRdb re-called the 5' RACE reads and shows each CDR3 protein once, DNA omitted. The repertoire table contains some 190,000 distinct CDR3 sequences. The CDR3 spans 16 residues. CDR1 and CDR2 (germline): SEHNR, FQNEAQ (reference sequence). The sequencing sample was made of blood T cells: a sorted CD56 or NKG2C T cell subset, CD4+ or CD8+ T cells, or bulk PBMC T cells (not recorded which). This TCR was recovered from a man aged 18-75 years in good health. The chain combines TRBV7-9 with TRBJ2-2. Here the CDR3 reads CASSSPGGPNTGELFF.